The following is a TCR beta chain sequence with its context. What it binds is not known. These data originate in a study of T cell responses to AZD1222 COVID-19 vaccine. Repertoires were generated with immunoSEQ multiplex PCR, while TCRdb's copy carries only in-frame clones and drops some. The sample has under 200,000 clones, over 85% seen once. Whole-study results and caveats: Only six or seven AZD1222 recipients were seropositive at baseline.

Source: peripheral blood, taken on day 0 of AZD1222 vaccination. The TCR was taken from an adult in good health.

CDR3 sequence (DNA): TGTGCCAGCAGCTTAGCCGGACAGGGCAACACCGGGGAGCTGTTTTTT. Translated: CASSLAGQGNTGELFF. The genes are TRBV7-7 and TRBJ2-2, with 8 bases aligning to TRBD1. V was pared by 0 bases and J by 2 bases, with 2 bases of the junction left unmatched. Germline V gene lookup returns CDR1 SSHAT and CDR2 FNYEAQ (reference sequence). CDR3 length equals 16 residues.